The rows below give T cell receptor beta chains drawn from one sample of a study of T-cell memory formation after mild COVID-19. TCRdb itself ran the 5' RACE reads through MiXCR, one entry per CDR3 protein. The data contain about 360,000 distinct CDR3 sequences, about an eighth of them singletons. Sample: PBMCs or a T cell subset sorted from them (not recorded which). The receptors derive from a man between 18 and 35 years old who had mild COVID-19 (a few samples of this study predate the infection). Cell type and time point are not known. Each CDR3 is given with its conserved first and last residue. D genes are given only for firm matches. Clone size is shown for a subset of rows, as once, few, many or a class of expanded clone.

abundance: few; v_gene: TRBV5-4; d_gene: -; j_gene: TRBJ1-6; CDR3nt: TGTGCCAGCAGCTTGGCCGTCGGGGGAGGGAATTCACCCCTCCACTTT; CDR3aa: CASSLAVGGGNSPLHF
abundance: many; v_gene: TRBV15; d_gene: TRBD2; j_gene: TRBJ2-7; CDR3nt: TGTGCCACCAGCAGAGGTAGCGGGGGAACCTACGAGCAGTACTTC; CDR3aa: CATSRGSGGTYEQYF
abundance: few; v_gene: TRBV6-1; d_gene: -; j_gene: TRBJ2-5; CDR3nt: TGTGCCAGCAGTGACGTGGGTATCTCCCAGTACTTC; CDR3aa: CASSDVGISQYF
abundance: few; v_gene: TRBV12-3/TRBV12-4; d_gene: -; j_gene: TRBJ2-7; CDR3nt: TGTGCCAGCAGTACCCCGGGACAAAGATCCGGCGAGCAGTACTTC; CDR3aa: CASSTPGQRSGEQYF
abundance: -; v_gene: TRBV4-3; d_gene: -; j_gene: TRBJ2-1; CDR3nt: TGCGCCAGCAGCCAAGACTCGTTGGGGGGCTCCTACAATGAGCAGTTCTTC; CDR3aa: CASSQDSLGGSYNEQFF
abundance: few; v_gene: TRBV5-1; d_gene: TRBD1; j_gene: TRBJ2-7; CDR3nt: TGCGCCAGCAGCGGTACACAGGGGAAGGGGTCCTACGAGCAGTACTTC; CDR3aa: CASSGTQGKGSYEQYF
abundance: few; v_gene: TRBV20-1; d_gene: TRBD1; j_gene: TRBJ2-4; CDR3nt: TGCAGTGCTAGTGGGGGACAGGGGCCAAACATTCAGTACTTC; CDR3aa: CSASGGQGPNIQYF
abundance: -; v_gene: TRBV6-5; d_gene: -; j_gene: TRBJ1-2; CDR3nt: TGTGCCAGCAGTTCACAGGGCCTGGGTGGCTACACCTTC; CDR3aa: CASSSQGLGGYTF
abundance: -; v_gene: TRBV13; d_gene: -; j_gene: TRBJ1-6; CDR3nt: TGTGCCAGCAGCTTTCGAAGCGGGGGGGATTCACCCCTCCACTTT; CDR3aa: CASSFRSGGDSPLHF
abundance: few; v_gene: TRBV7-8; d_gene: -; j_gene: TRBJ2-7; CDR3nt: TGTGCCAGCAGCTTAGCGCTTTTGAGCGAGCAGTACTTC; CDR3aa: CASSLALLSEQYF
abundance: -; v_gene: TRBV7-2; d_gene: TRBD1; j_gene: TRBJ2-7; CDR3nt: TGTGCCAGCAGCTCGCAGCCAGGGACAGCCTACGAGCAGTACTTC; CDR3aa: CASSSQPGTAYEQYF
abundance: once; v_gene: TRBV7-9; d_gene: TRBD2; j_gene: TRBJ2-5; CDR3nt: TGTGCCAGCAGCTTGAGCGACCTGGGGGGGCAAGAGACCCAGTACTTC; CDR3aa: CASSLSDLGGQETQYF
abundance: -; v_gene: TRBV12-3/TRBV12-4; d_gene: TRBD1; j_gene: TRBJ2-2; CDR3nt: TGTGCCAGCAGTCGCCGGGACAGCAACACCGGGGAGCTGTTTTTT; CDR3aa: CASSRRDSNTGELFF
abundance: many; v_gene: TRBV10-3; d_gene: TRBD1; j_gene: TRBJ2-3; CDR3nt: TGTGCCATAAGGGGGCAGGGGGATACGCAGTATTTT; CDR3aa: CAIRGQGDTQYF
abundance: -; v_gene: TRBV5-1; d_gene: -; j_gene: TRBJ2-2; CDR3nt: TGCGCCAGCAGCTTGGCTAGGGCAGAAAACACCGGGGAGCTGTTTTTT; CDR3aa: CASSLARAENTGELFF
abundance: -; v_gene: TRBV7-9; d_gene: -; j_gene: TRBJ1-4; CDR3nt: TGTGCCAGCAGCTTAGGGGCAGGGAAACTGTTTTTT; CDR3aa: CASSLGAGKLFF
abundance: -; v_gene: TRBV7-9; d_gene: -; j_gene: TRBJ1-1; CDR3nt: TGTGCCAGCAGCCAACAGATTGAAGCTTTCTTT; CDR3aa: CASSQQIEAFF
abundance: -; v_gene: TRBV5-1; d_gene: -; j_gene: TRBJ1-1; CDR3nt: TGCGCCAGCAGCTTGAACGGGGGGAGTAACACTGAAGCTTTCTTT; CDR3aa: CASSLNGGSNTEAFF
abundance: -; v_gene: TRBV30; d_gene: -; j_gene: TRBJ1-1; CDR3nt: TGTGCCTGGGGGGAGGGGTCTGAAGCTTTCTTT; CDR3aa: CAWGEGSEAFF
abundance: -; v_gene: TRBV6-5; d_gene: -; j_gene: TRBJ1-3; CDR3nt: TGTGCCAGCAGCCCGATGGCGGGTCCTGGAAACACCATATATTTT; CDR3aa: CASSPMAGPGNTIYF
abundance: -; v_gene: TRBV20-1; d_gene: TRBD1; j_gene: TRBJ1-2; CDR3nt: TGCAGTGCTAGAGTCCGGGACAGAGTTTTGTCGGCTGGCTACACCTTC; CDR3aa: CSARVRDRVLSAGYTF
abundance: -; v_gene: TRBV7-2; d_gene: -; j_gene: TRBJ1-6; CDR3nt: TGTGCCAGCAGCTTAACAGGGTCGGGCTCCTATAATTCACCCCTCCACTTT; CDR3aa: CASSLTGSGSYNSPLHF
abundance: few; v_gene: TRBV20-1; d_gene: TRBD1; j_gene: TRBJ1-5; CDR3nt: TGCAGTGCTAGAGATGACAGGGGGACCCAGCATTTT; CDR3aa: CSARDDRGTQHF
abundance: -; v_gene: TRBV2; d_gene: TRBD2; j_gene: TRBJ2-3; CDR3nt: TGTGCCAGCAGTGAACTAGCGGGGGGAATCACAGATACGCAGTATTTT; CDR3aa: CASSELAGGITDTQYF
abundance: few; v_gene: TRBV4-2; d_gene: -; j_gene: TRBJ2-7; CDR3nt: TGTGCCAGCAGCCAAGATTCCGAGCGCGAGCAGTACTTC; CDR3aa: CASSQDSEREQYF
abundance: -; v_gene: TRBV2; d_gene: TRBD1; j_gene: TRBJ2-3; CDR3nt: TGTGCCAGCAGAGGACAGGGGGGAGATACGCAGTATTTT; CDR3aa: CASRGQGGDTQYF
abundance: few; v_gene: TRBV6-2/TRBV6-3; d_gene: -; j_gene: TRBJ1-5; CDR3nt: TGTGCCAGCAGTTACTGGGGCAGAAACGTCCATCAGCCCCAGCATTTT; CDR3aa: CASSYWGRNVHQPQHF
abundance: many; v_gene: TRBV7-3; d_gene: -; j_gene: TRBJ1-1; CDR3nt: TGTGCCAGCAGCCTAGAAGGCATGAACACTGAAGCTTTCTTT; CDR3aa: CASSLEGMNTEAFF
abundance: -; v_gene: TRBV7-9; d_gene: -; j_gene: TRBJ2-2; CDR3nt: TGTGCCAGCAGGTACAGGGCTGAGACCGGGGAGCTGTTTTTT; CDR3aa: CASRYRAETGELFF
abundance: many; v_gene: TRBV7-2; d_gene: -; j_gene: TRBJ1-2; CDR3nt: TGTGCCAGCAGCCCTCACTCAGGGGCTAACTATGGCTACACCTTC; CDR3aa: CASSPHSGANYGYTF
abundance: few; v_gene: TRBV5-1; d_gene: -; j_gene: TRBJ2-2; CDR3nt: TGCGCCAGCGCGAGAGGGGACCTCAACACCGGGGAGCTGTTTTTT; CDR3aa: CASARGDLNTGELFF
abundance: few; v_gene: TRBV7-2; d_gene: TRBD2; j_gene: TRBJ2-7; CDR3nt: TGTGCCAGCAGCTTAATCCTAGCGGGGCGCTCCTACGAGCAGTACTTC; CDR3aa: CASSLILAGRSYEQYF
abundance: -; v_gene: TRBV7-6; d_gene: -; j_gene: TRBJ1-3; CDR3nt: TGTGCCAGCAGCTTAGGGGGGGGCTCTGGAAACACCATATATTTT; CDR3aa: CASSLGGGSGNTIYF
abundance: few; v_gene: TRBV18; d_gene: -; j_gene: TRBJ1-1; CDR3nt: TGTGCCAGCTCACCATCGTGGGCAGGGGTGTACACTGAAGCTTTCTTT; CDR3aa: CASSPSWAGVYTEAFF
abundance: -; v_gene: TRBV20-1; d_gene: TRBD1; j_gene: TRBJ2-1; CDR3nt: TGCAGTGCAGGAACTGGACAGGGGGCGAATGAGCAGTTCTTC; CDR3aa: CSAGTGQGANEQFF
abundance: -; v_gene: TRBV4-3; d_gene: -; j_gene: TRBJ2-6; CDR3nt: TGCGCCAGCAGCCGGAAAGTTGGGGCTGGGGCCAACGTCCTGACTTTC; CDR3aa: CASSRKVGAGANVLTF
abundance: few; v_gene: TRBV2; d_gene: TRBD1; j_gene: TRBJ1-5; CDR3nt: TGTGCCAGCAGTGAAGGACAGGGCGGTCAGCCCCAGCATTTT; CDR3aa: CASSEGQGGQPQHF
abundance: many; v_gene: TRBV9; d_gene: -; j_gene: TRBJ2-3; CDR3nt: TGTGCCAGCAGCCTAGGAGTGATGGAGAGGTTAGATACGCAGTATTTT; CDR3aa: CASSLGVMERLDTQYF
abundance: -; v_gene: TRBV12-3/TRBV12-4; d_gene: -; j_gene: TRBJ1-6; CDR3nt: TGTGCCAGCAGACTAGGGGGGGGGAATTCACCCCTCCACTTT; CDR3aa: CASRLGGGNSPLHF
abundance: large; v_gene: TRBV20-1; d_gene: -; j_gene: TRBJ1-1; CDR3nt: TGCAGTGCTAGGGTTCGCGACACTGAAGCTTTCTTT; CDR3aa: CSARVRDTEAFF
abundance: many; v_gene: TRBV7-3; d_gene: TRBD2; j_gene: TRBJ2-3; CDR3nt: TGTGCCAGCAGCTCCGGGGCGGGGGGCACAGATACGCAGTATTTT; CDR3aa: CASSSGAGGTDTQYF
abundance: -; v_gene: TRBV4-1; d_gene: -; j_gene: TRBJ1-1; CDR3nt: TGCGCCAGCAGGGGGGAGGGAACCACTGAAGCTTTCTTT; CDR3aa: CASRGEGTTEAFF
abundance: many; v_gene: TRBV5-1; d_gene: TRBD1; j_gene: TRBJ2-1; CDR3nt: TGCGCCAGCAGCTCCGGGACAGGGGGCAATGAGCAGTTCTTC; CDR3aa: CASSSGTGGNEQFF
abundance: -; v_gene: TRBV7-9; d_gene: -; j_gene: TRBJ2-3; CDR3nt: TGTGCCAGCAGCTTAGTCTGGGGCCGGGGAGATACGCAGTATTTT; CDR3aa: CASSLVWGRGDTQYF
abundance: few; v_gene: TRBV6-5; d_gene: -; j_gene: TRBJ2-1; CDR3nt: TGTGCCAGCACCTCAGAGGGGGGTGAGCAGTTCTTC; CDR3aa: CASTSEGGEQFF
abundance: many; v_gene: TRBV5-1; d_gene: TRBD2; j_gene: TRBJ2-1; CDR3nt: TGCGCCAGCAGCTCGATAGGACCGCCGGGGGGTGAGCAGTTCTTC; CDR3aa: CASSSIGPPGGEQFF
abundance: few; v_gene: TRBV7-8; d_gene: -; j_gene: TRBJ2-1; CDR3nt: TGTGCCAGCAGCTTCCGGGACACAAGGGCGAATGAGCAGTTCTTC; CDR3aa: CASSFRDTRANEQFF
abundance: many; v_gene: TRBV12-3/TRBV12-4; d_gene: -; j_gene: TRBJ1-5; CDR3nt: TGTGCCAGCAGTTTACCGGGTAGGGGATGGCAGCCCCAGCATTTT; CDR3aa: CASSLPGRGWQPQHF
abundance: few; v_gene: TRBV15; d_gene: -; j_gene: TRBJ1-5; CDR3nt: TGTGCCACCAGCAGAGACAGGGGAGGTCAGCCCCAGCATTTT; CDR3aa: CATSRDRGGQPQHF
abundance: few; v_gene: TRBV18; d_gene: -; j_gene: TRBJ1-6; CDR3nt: TGTGCCAGCTCACCAGACCTCGGGGCCCTCCACTTT; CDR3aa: CASSPDLGALHF
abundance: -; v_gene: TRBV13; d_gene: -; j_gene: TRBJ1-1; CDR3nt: TGTGCCAGCAGCTTAGGTCCCAAGAACACTGAAGCTTTCTTT; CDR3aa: CASSLGPKNTEAFF
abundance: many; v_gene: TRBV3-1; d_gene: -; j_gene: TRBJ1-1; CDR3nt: TGTGCCAGCATGAAACAGGGTTACACTGAAGCTTTCTTT; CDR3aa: CASMKQGYTEAFF
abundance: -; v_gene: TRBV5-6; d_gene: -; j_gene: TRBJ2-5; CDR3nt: TGTGCCAGCAGCTTAGACGTGGAGACCCAGTACTTC; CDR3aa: CASSLDVETQYF
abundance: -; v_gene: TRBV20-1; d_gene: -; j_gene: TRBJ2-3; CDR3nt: TGCAGTGCGGACTTCCTGGGGTTAAGCACAGATACGCAGTATTTT; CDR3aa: CSADFLGLSTDTQYF
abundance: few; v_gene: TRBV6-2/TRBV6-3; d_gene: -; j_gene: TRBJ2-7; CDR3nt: TGTGCCAGCAGATCGGGATTTCGGGAGCAGTACTTC; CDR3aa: CASRSGFREQYF
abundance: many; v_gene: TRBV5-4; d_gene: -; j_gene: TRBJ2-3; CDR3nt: TGTGCCAGTCAGACTGACACAGATACGCAGTATTTT; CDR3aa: CASQTDTDTQYF
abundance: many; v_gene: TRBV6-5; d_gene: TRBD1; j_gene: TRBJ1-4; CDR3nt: TGTGCCAGCAGATCCGGGACAGGGGGAGATGAAAAACTGTTTTTT; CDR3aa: CASRSGTGGDEKLFF
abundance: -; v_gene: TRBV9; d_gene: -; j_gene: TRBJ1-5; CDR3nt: TGTGCCAGCAGCGAAGAAGGGGAGAGCAATCAGCCCCAGCATTTT; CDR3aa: CASSEEGESNQPQHF
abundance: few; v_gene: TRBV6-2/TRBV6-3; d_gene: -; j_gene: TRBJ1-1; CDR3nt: TGTGCCAGCAGCAAAACAGGGACCCCGAACACTGAAGCTTTCTTT; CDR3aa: CASSKTGTPNTEAFF